The clone carrying this T cell receptor beta chain was counted ten times or more. Its antigen remains unknown. V dropped 1 base and J dropped 7 bases, with 12 bases sitting between them. There are 14 residues in the CDR3. Germline assignment: CDR1 SGHTA and CDR2 FQGNSA. TCRdb itself ran the reads through MiXCR, one entry per CDR3 protein. The sample shows about 260,000 distinct CDR3 sequences, around 8.7% of them seen only once. The sample is drawn from a study of T cell repertoires in cytomegalovirus infection. About the research overall: Public TCR beta signature analysis indicated the presence of both CMV infection and matching HLA type. Study results and limitations: In two of eight donors, the top clonotype was HLA-C-restricted CMV-specific.

The chain joins TRBV7-2 to TRBJ2-3; D is undetermined. Sequencing was performed on PBMCs. The clonotype was recovered from a human donor in good health (CMV status not recorded). Some clones in this sample may be carry-over from other donors' samples. The CDR3 DNA is TGTGCCAGCAGCTTAGAATCGACTTCCAATACGCAGTATTTT. It yields the protein CASSLESTSNTQYF.